The next 30 T cell receptor beta chains were all read from a single sample in a study of T cell repertoires in cytomegalovirus infection (dated by TCRdb to about 2019). Sequencing used an Illumina HiSeq 1500. TCRdb redid the processing of the public reads, applying fastp at Q25 and MiXCR, and retained in-frame beta chains. Rows with a matching CDR3 protein are joined into one entry that keeps the most common DNA and genes. A total of 370,000 or so distinct CDR3 sequences appear in this sample, about 35% of them only once. The ten largest clones capture approximately 15% of the sample. The antigens these receptors bind are not known. The treatment or condition label, as the study defines it: in vitro stimulation with specific CMV peptide epitopes to enrich CMV-specific T cells. Here the sequenced sample was cultured PBMCs, taken from culture after CMV antigen stimulation. The origin of the receptors is a human donor in good health (CMV status not recorded). Some clones in this sample may be carry-over from other donors' samples.

The chain is built from TRBV7-6 and TRBJ1-1; the D gene is possibly TRBD1 (5 bases). Germline V lookup: CDR1 SGHVS, CDR2 FNYEAQ. The CDR3 is 17 residues long. The ends were cut back, 5 bases at V and 1 base at J, with 20 bases in the middle. The CDR3 DNA reads TGTGCCAGCAGCCAAAAAGCAGGGAGAGGTCGGAACACTGAAGCTTTCTTT. Protein: CASSQKAGRGRNTEAFF.

This clonotype was detected only once. This chain links TRBV19 with TRBJ1-5; 7 nucleotides align to TRBD1. Unmatched junction bases numbered 7, after V lost 10 bases and J lost 7 bases. This CDR3 has 12 amino acids. CDR1 LNHDA and CDR2 SQIVND come from the germline V gene (reference sequence). The CDR3 loop is CATKTGRQPQHF. The CDR3 DNA follows: TGTGCCACCAAGACAGGGAGACAGCCCCAGCATTTT.

The J gene is TRBJ1-1, the V gene TRBV4-1; 9 bases map to TRBD1. CDR3 length equals 17 residues. The V and J ends lost 0 bases and 6 bases, in that order; junction bases with no gene match: 11. Germline-derived CDR1 and CDR2 are MGHRA and YSYEKL. CDR3 in DNA: TGCGCCAGCAGCCAAGAAATGACCGGGACAGGGTTCTCTGAAGCTTTCTTT. Translating it yields CASSQEMTGTGFSEAFF.

CDR3 protein: CATSDQGGGQGNNEQFF. CDR3 coding DNA: TGTGCCACCAGTGACCAGGGGGGAGGACAGGGAAACAATGAGCAGTTCTTC. V and J are TRBV24-1 and TRBJ2-1, with 8 nucleotides matching TRBD1. Trimming cost V 4 bases and J 5 bases; bases outside gene matches: 12. The CDR3 extends over 17 amino acids. Germline V gene data show CDR1 as KGHDR and CDR2 as SFDVKD.

This clonotype was observed many times. The chain recombines TRBV27 with TRBJ1-2; D may be TRBD1 (6 bases). Trimming stripped 6 bases from V and 4 bases from J, with 12 bases between. The CDR3 has 13 residues. CDR1 and CDR2 (germline): MNHEY, SMNVEV (reference sequence). CDR3 amino acids: CASSLQGGYGYTF. For the CDR3, the DNA is TGTGCCAGCAGCTTACAGGGCGGCTATGGCTACACCTTC.

The rearrangement joins TRBV7-9 to TRBJ2-4; D is perhaps TRBD1 or TRBD2 (5 bases each). The ends were cut back, 4 bases at V and 5 bases at J, with 15 bases in the middle. CDR1 is SEHNR, CDR2 FQNEAQ, per germline (reference sequence). The CDR3 extends over 15 amino acids. The CDR3 DNA reads TGTGCCAGCAGCTCAGAACAGGAGGCCCAAAACATTCAGTACTTC. This sequence encodes CASSSEQEAQNIQYF.

This clonotype was counted many times. The genes are TRBV7-3 and TRBJ1-2; 12 positions match TRBD1. Trimming took 0 bases from V and 7 from J; bases not matched to a gene: 3. This CDR3 is 15 amino acids long. Germline CDR1 and CDR2: SGHTA and FQGTGA. Here the CDR3 DNA reads TGTGCCAGCAGCTTAACCGGGACAGGGGGCGGTGGCTACACCTTC. It translates to CASSLTGTGGGGYTF.

This clonotype was found a few times. This sequence joins TRBV19 and TRBJ1-4, with D unresolved. V gave up 4 bases and J gave up 0 bases, with 6 bases separating them. Germline V lookup: CDR1 LNHDA, CDR2 SQIVND (reference sequence). The CDR3 contains 14 residues. The CDR3 is CASSTIATNEKLFF. The CDR3 DNA reads TGTGCCAGTAGTACCATTGCAACTAATGAAAAACTGTTTTTT.

The sample holds a few counts of this clonotype. The chain carries TRBV20-1 and TRBJ2-1; 11 bases are a match to TRBD2. V shed 0 bases and J 2 bases; nucleotides not matched to a gene: 3. The CDR3 totals 16 residues. Germline loops: CDR1 DFQATT, CDR2 SNEGSKA (reference sequence). The chain's CDR3 is CSAREASGRTYNEQFF. The CDR3 nucleotides read TGCAGTGCTAGAGAAGCTAGCGGGAGGACCTACAATGAGCAGTTCTTC.

This clonotype appeared a few times. The V call is TRBV2, the J call TRBJ1-2, with 9 bases identical to TRBD1. This CDR3 is 15 amino acids long. V was clipped by 5 bases and J by 6 bases; unmatched bases: 10. Germline CDR1 and CDR2: SNHLY and FYNNEI. This CDR3 reads CASSPLQGAINGYTF. CDR3 DNA sequence: TGTGCCAGCAGTCCATTACAGGGGGCAATCAATGGCTACACCTTC.

The chain has TRBV7-2 and TRBJ2-1, with 7 bases that match TRBD2. Germline trimming cut 7 bases from V and 2 bases from J; bases unmatched to any gene: 8. CDR3 length equals 15 residues. Germline assignment: CDR1 SGHTA and CDR2 FQGNSA. CDR3 sequence (DNA): TGTGCCAGCACCTTGGGGGGGGGGACCTACAATGAGCAGTTCTTC. Residues: CASTLGGGTYNEQFF. The variable domain in full, completed from reference TRBV7-2 and TRBJ2-1, reads GAGVSQSPSNKVTEKGKDVELRCDPISGHTALYWYRQSLGQGLEFLIYFQGNSAPDKSGLPSDRFSAERTGGSVSTLTIQRTQQEDSAVYLCASTLGGGTYNEQFFGPGTRLTVL.

V is TRBV19 and J is TRBJ2-3; 10 bases map to TRBD1. The trim removed 3 bases at V and 5 bases at J, leaving 5 bases unmatched. Germline CDR1 reads LNHDA; CDR2 reads SQIVND (reference sequence). The CDR3 totals 15 residues. The CDR3 DNA reads as TGTGCCAGTAGTATCGGGGACAGGGGAGGAGATACGCAGTATTTT. Protein product: CASSIGDRGGDTQYF.

J is TRBJ2-3 and V is TRBV7-2, with D perhaps matching TRBD2 (6 bases). The V end lost 2 bases, the J end lost 2 bases, and 14 bases lay between the germline ends. The CDR3 has 16 amino acids. Germline assignment: CDR1 SGHTA and CDR2 FQGNSA. Written as DNA, the CDR3 is TGTGCCAGCAGCTTATCAATTAGCGGAAACACAGATACGCAGTATTTT. As protein: CASSLSISGNTDTQYF.

The V call is TRBV12-3 or TRBV12-4, the J call TRBJ2-5, with TRBD1 identical over 10 bases. The CDR3 is 15 amino acids. V dropped 6 bases and J dropped 5; count of bases not matched to a gene: 9. The CDR3 DNA reads TGTGCCAGCAGCCAAAGGGGACAGGGGTGGGAGACCCAGTACTTC. Amino acid sequence: CASSQRGQGWETQYF.

This clonotype was seen a few times. The rearrangement uses TRBV7-2 and TRBJ2-5, with D unclear. The CDR3 consists of 12 residues. Trimming cost V 2 bases and J 7 bases, with 8 bases left between them. The germline gives CDR1 SGHTA, CDR2 FQGNSA. The DNA for the CDR3 is TGTGCCAGCAGCTTATTTTCCGGGACCCAGTACTTC. Protein sequence: CASSLFSGTQYF.

The chain joins TRBV19 to TRBJ2-1; D could derive from TRBD1 or TRBD2 (5 bases each). The V end lost 2 bases, the J end lost 8 bases, and 16 bases lay between the germline ends. Germline loops: CDR1 LNHDA, CDR2 SQIVND (reference sequence). This CDR3 region has 15 residues. CDR3 protein: CASSITGHGKYEQFF. CDR3 bases: TGTGCCAGTAGTATAACGGGGCACGGGAAATATGAGCAGTTCTTC.

This clonotype was found a few times. This rearrangement joins TRBV6-1 to TRBJ1-6, with D unclear. This CDR3 spans 14 amino acids. Germline V gene sequence: CDR1 MNHNS, CDR2 SASEGT. Trimming took off 0 bases at V and 7 bases at J, with 7 bases between the two ends. CDR3 protein: CASSEATENSPLHF. CDR3 bases: TGTGCCAGCAGTGAAGCGACGGAGAATTCACCCCTCCACTTT.

CDR3 loop: CASSLEGGYEQYF. The CDR3 coding sequence is TGTGCCAGCAGCTTAGAGGGCGGGTACGAGCAGTACTTC. The rearrangement uses TRBV7-6 and TRBJ2-7; D is perhaps TRBD2 (5 bases). V was shortened by 1 base and J by 4 bases, with 8 bases between the two germline ends. The CDR3 spans 13 residues. The germline CDR1 and CDR2 sequences are SGHVS and FNYEAQ. The full variable domain, in which reference TRBV7-6 and TRBJ2-7 provide the parts outside the CDR3, is GAGVSQSPRYKVTKRGQDVALRCDPISGHVSLYWYRQALGQGPEFLTYFNYEAQQDKSGLPNDRFSAERPEGSISTLTIQRTEQRDSAMYRCASSLEGGYEQYFGPGTRLTVT.

This clonotype was detected many times. CDR3 sequence (DNA): TGTGCCAGCTCACCTGGCGGCACCTCCACCGGGGAGCTGTTTTTT. Protein product: CASSPGGTSTGELFF. This chain joins TRBV7-8 and TRBJ2-2; D is ambiguous. The CDR3 contains 15 residues. Germline CDR1 and CDR2: SGHVS and FQNEAQ. The germline V and J ends were trimmed by 8 bases and 4 bases, with 17 bases remaining between them.

The J gene is TRBJ2-3, the V gene TRBV5-6, with 7 bases identical to TRBD2. The CDR3 extends over 16 amino acids. V shed 1 base, J shed 0 bases, and the junction held 5 bases outside the gene matches. CDR1 and CDR2 (germline): SGHDT, YYEEEE. CDR3 sequence: CASSLSPSGSTDTQYF. CDR3 bases: TGTGCCAGCAGCTTGTCCCCTAGCGGAAGCACAGATACGCAGTATTTT.

This clonotype turned up a few times. The rearrangement links TRBV7-2 to TRBJ1-5; D may be TRBD1 (6 bases). CDR3 length equals 15 residues. The ends were cut back, 5 bases at V and 6 bases at J, with 17 bases in the middle. From germline, CDR1 is SGHTA and CDR2 FQGNSA. This CDR3 is CASSPYGQSGQPQHF. The CDR3 bases are TGTGCCAGCAGCCCCTACGGACAGAGCGGTCAGCCCCAGCATTTT. The full variable domain, completed using reference TRBV7-2 and TRBJ1-5, is GAGVSQSPSNKVTEKGKDVELRCDPISGHTALYWYRQSLGQGLEFLIYFQGNSAPDKSGLPSDRFSAERTGGSVSTLTIQRTQQEDSAVYLCASSPYGQSGQPQHFGDGTRLSIL.

V is TRBV29-1 and J is TRBJ2-2; D may be TRBD1 (6 bases). Trimming stripped 6 bases from V and 0 bases from J, with 11 bases between. Germline CDR1 SQVTM, CDR2 ANQGSEA. CDR3 length: 14 amino acids. In nucleotides, the CDR3 is TGCAGCGTCCGGACAGTAGCGAACACCGGGGAGCTGTTTTTT. Its protein product is CSVRTVANTGELFF.

This chain's CDR3 is CATRQGGFEKLFF. The CDR3 bases are TGTGCCACCCGACAGGGAGGATTTGAAAAACTGTTTTTT. This chain links TRBV10-3 with TRBJ1-4; 7 bases match TRBD1. The CDR3 totals 13 residues. In germline, CDR1 is ENHRY, CDR2 SYGVKD. Losses at the gene ends were 10 bases for V and 7 bases for J; bases not matched to a gene: 9.

This clonotype has a handful of counts. The V gene is TRBV7-4, the J gene TRBJ2-3; D is uncertain. V lost 2 bases and J lost 2, with 8 bases in between. This CDR3 contains 14 residues. Germline loops: CDR1 SGHVT, CDR2 SQSDAQ. The CDR3 loop is CASSLIQDTDTQYF. The DNA for the CDR3 is TGTGCCAGCAGCTTAATCCAGGACACAGATACGCAGTATTTT.

The chain carries TRBV7-8 and TRBJ1-4; D call uncertain. Germline V CDR1 and CDR2: SGHVS, FQNEAQ. This CDR3 is built from 15 residues. V was cut by 3 bases and J by 8 bases, with 16 bases left in between. CDR3 in DNA: TGTGCCAGCAGCTTGGTCTCGGGCCGGCAGGAAAAACTGTTTTTT. This translates into CASSLVSGRQEKLFF.

The rearrangement joins TRBV4-3 to TRBJ2-7; the D is unclear. The CDR3 is made up of 16 amino acids. Germline loops: CDR1 LGHNA, CDR2 YSLEER. The ends were cut back, 5 bases at V and 0 bases at J, with 17 bases in the middle. CDR3: CASSSSRYSRSYEQYF. The CDR3 DNA is TGCGCCAGCAGCTCAAGTAGGTATTCACGCTCCTACGAGCAGTACTTC.

This clonotype was seen a handful of times. The chain has TRBV6-5 and TRBJ1-1; D ambiguous. Germline assignment: CDR1 MNHEY and CDR2 SVGAGI. Trimming cost V 8 bases and J 7 bases, with 20 bases left between them. CDR3 length: 14 amino acids. The CDR3 nucleotides read TGTGCCAGCCACTACCTGGCTGGGATCGTTGAAGCTTTCTTT. Encoded protein: CASHYLAGIVEAFF.

V and J are TRBV29-1 and TRBJ1-1; the D is unclear. Germline V CDR1 and CDR2: SQVTM, ANQGSEA. V dropped 4 bases and J dropped 1 base, with 13 bases sitting between them. The length of the CDR3 is 14 residues. CDR3 bases: TGCAGCGTTGTTTTAGACGGAGCGAACACTGAAGCTTTCTTT. Its translation is CSVVLDGANTEAFF.

This clonotype has a handful of counts. This chain joins TRBV7-2 and TRBJ2-7; TRBD1 agrees at 10 bases. The CDR3 consists of 13 residues. Germline CDR1 and CDR2: SGHTA and FQGNSA. J lost 6 bases, V lost 5 bases, and 4 bases had no gene match. CDR3 sequence (DNA): TGTGCCAGCAGCCGGGACAGGGGAGCCGAGCAGTACGTC. It translates to CASSRDRGAEQYV.

The chain is built from TRBV6-5 and TRBJ1-2; 9 bases are shared with TRBD1. With 7 bases clipped from V and 2 bases from J, the junction kept 5 bases outside the gene matches. The CDR3 consists of 14 residues. The germline CDR1 and CDR2 sequences are MNHEY and SVGAGI. For the CDR3, the DNA is TGTGCCAGCACTGAGACAGGGGGGAACTATGGCTACACCTTC. Its protein product is CASTETGGNYGYTF.